This T cell receptor beta chain was sequenced for a study of CD8 T cells in Susac syndrome. General study points: Clonal expansion of Susac CD8+ cells peaked in TEMRA cells, and it also peaked in active patients.

Random hexamers were used to reverse transcribe roughly 0.45 to 1 ug of RNA. TCRdb ran MiXCR on the immunoSEQ multiplex PCR reads and lists one entry per CDR3 protein. The sample contains 65,000 to 100,000 distinct CDR3 sequences, 95% to 97% of which appear only once. About this clonotype: Its antigen is as yet unknown.

The recently defined diagnostic criteria for definite or probable disease were met by the Susac syndrome patients. Germline CDR1 is MNHEY and CDR2 is SVGAGI. The germline V and J ends were trimmed by 8 bases and 2 bases, with 11 bases remaining between them. This CDR3 is 13 amino acids long. The receptor was isolated from a human donor with Susac syndrome. Sequencing was done on a sample of CD8+ T cells from PBMCs. The chain links TRBV6-5 to TRBJ2-3, with unresolved D. CDR3 residues: CASGLPDTDTQYF. Here the CDR3 DNA reads TGTGCCAGCGGGCTACCTGACACAGATACGCAGTATTTT.